What follows describes a single T cell receptor (beta chain). Its antigen is unidentified. This specimen comes from a study of cytomegalovirus exposure and HLA in healthy donors. About the research overall: HLA-typed donors contributed 65 million to 95 million unique TCRs, which were held in an early data release. Study results and caveats: The study recorded 150 to 200 TCR beta chains that were cytomegalovirus-associated. In presence/absence analyses, roughly uniform sequencing depth across donors was assumed. In a later analysis, around 18,000 TCR beta sequences were associated with HLA alleles at 0.05 false discovery rate.

The study ran its PCR with 60 Vbeta and 13 Jbeta primers. Generated by immunoSEQ multiplex PCR, the TCRdb table keeps only in-frame clones and is missing some. Of 150,000 to 200,000 clones in the sample, 65% to 85% were seen once. This CDR3 has 13 residues. Trimming took 4 bases from V and 15 from J; bases not matched to a gene: 9. Germline values: CDR1 MNHNS, CDR2 SASEGT. This chain joins TRBV6-1 and TRBJ2-1; TRBD2 agrees at 10 bases. The sequenced sample was PBMCs. This sequence originates from a man aged 18 to 29 in good health and CMV-seronegative. Here the CDR3 reads CASSVGASGSWFF. Written as DNA, the CDR3 is TGTGCCAGCAGTGTCGGAGCTAGCGGGAGTTGGTTCTTC.